The 13 T cell receptor beta chains in this list originate from one sample, sequenced in a study of beta chain features in type 1 diabetes. The isolated RNA, all of it, was reverse transcribed, so expressed TCRB transcripts were what got sequenced. The table came from immunoSEQ multiplex PCR; TCRdb's copy has only in-frame clones and leaves some out. The sample has some 410,000 clones, about 10% seen once; the top ten hold about 0.045%. Specimen: naive CD4+ T cells from blood. The receptors originated from a woman younger than 30 in good health.

The table lists this clone with a few counts. The rearrangement joins TRBV2 to TRBJ1-1; weak D call: TRBD1 (5 bases). Trimming took off 5 bases at V and 4 bases at J, with 11 bases between the two ends. Germline assignment: CDR1 SNHLY and CDR2 FYNNEI. This CDR3 region has 13 residues. The CDR3 DNA follows: TGTGCCAGCAGTCGAGGGGAGGGCACTGAAGCTTTCTTT. Protein product: CASSRGEGTEAFF.

This clone showed up just a few times. The chain carries TRBV4-2 and TRBJ2-1; the D call may be TRBD1 or TRBD2 (5 bases each). The CDR3 consists of 13 residues. Germline V gene lookup returns CDR1 LGHNA and CDR2 YNFKEQ. In DNA, the CDR3 is TGTGGCCCAGGCGAGGGGCAGAACAATGAGCAGTTCTTC. Translated: CGPGEGQNNEQFF.

The chain recombines TRBV6-5 with TRBJ1-1; D remains ambiguous. Trimming removed 2 bases from V and 11 bases from J, with 9 bases in between. Germline-derived CDR1 and CDR2 are MNHEY and SVGAGI. The CDR3 totals 11 residues. The CDR3 DNA sequence: TGTGCCAGCAGTTACGTCTGGCCCGCTTTCTTT. Amino acid sequence: CASSYVWPAFF.

This clone was counted between two and nine times. The rearrangement joins TRBV18 to TRBJ1-2; D unclear. Between the trimmed V and J ends, which lost 1 base and 4 bases, there was a span of 13 bases. Germline V gives CDR1 KGHSH, CDR2 LQKENI. CDR3 size: 15 residues. CDR3 bases: TGTGCCAGCTCACCACAATCGGGCAGCCTCTATGGCTACACCTTC. It is translated as CASSPQSGSLYGYTF.

This clone was counted between two and nine times. The chain combines TRBV27 with TRBJ2-2, with D possibly called TRBD1 or TRBD2 (6 bases each). This CDR3 comprises 13 residues. Trimming cost V 6 bases and J 6 bases, with 11 bases left between them. Per the germline V gene, CDR1 is MNHEY and CDR2 is SMNVEV (reference sequence). CDR3 sequence (DNA): TGTGCCAGCAGAAGAAGGGGGGCCGGGGAGCTGTTTTTT. Translated, it gives CASRRRGAGELFF.

The J gene is TRBJ2-1, the V gene TRBV29-1; a possible D gene is TRBD1 (6 bases). With 6 bases removed from V and 6 bases from J, the gap between germline ends came to 15 bases. Germline V gives CDR1 SQVTM, CDR2 ANQGSEA. The CDR3 is made up of 13 amino acids. The CDR3 loop is CSVEKGTINEQFF. CDR3 DNA sequence: TGCAGCGTCGAGAAAGGGACAATCAATGAGCAGTTCTTC.

This clone was seen a few times. The V gene is TRBV14, the J gene TRBJ2-2; 8 nucleotides line up with TRBD2. After removal of 3 bases from V and 1 base from J, the junction contained 4 bases not matched to a gene. The CDR3 runs to 16 residues. Germline CDR1 is SGHDN and CDR2 is FVKESK. CDR3 sequence (DNA): TGTGCCAGCAGCCAGCAGACTAGCGTGAACACCGGGGAGCTGTTTTTT. Residues: CASSQQTSVNTGELFF.

J is TRBJ2-1 and V is TRBV4-3; the D is unclear. The CDR3 sequence is 13 residues long. Germline CDR1 LGHNA, CDR2 YSLEER. V lost 0 bases, J lost 7 bases, and 7 bases lay in between. The CDR3 here is CASSQDDRNEQFF. The DNA for the CDR3 is TGCGCCAGCAGCCAAGATGATCGAAATGAGCAGTTCTTC.

This chain connects TRBV7-9 to TRBJ1-1, with D perhaps matching TRBD1 (5 bases). The CDR3 is 11 amino acids. Germline values: CDR1 SEHNR, CDR2 FQNEAQ (reference sequence). The V end was cut by 7 bases, the J end by 11 bases, with 14 bases between. For the CDR3, the DNA is TGTGCCAGCACCCCACAGGATGGGGCTTTCTTT. Its translation: CASTPQDGAFF.

This chain connects TRBV25-1 to TRBJ2-3, with D hard to call. V shed 6 bases and J shed 1 base, with 11 bases lying between them. Per the germline V gene, CDR1 is MGHDK and CDR2 is SYGVNS. The CDR3 has 14 amino acids. The CDR3 DNA reads TGTGCCAGCAGCGCTGTCAGAGGCACAGATACGCAGTATTTT. Protein product: CASSAVRGTDTQYF. Filled out from reference TRBV25-1 and TRBJ2-3, the complete variable domain reads EADIYQTPRYLVIGTGKKITLECSQTMGHDKMYWYQQDPGMELHLIHYSYGVNSTEKGDLSSESTVSRIRTEHFPLTLESARPSHTSQYLCASSAVRGTDTQYFGPGTRLTVL.

This chain uses TRBV5-1 with TRBJ2-5, with D possibly matching TRBD2 (5 bases). The CDR3 has 16 residues. CDR1 SGHRS and CDR2 YFSETQ come from the germline V gene. The ends were cut back, 0 bases at V and 4 bases at J, with 16 bases in the middle. CDR3 region: CASSLAGVRGRETQYF. The CDR3 DNA reads as TGCGCCAGCAGCTTGGCTGGCGTCCGGGGAAGAGAGACCCAGTACTTC.

The table lists this clone with many counts. The chain carries TRBV9 and TRBJ2-5, with TRBD2 matching 7 bases. CDR1 and CDR2 from the germline V gene are SGDLS and YYNGEE. There are 15 residues in the CDR3. V dropped 0 bases and J dropped 5; count of bases not matched to a gene: 7. CDR3 coding DNA: TGTGCCAGCAGCGTAGATGCGGGAGTTGTCGAGACCCAGTACTTC. This encodes CASSVDAGVVETQYF. Filled out from reference TRBV9 and TRBJ2-5, the complete variable domain reads DSGVTQTPKHLITATGQRVTLRCSPRSGDLSVYWYQQSLDQGLQFLIQYYNGEERAKGNILERFSAQQFPDLHSELNLSSLELGDSALYFCASSVDAGVVETQYFGPGTRLLVL.

This clone was counted only a few times. The genes are TRBV7-2 and TRBJ2-1; unclear D gene. V was shortened by 6 bases and J by 4 bases, with 4 bases between the two germline ends. Germline CDR1 reads SGHTA; CDR2 reads FQGNSA. The CDR3 consists of 11 residues. The CDR3 loop reads CASRIYNEQFF. CDR3 DNA: TGTGCCAGCAGGATATACAATGAGCAGTTCTTC.